A single sample is the source of the 14 T cell receptor beta chains below, sequenced in a study of post-analysis software for immune sequencing data. The authors incorporated unique molecular identifiers into the TCR beta cDNA libraries. Via MiXCR, TCRdb re-called the PCR reads, giving one row per CDR3 protein. The sample lists roughly 400,000 distinct CDR3 sequences, 35% to 45% occurring once. Study-level points and caveats: TRBV segments more frequent in patients than in controls numbered roughly 5 and included TRBV5-6, TRBV5-1 and TRBV20-1.

For these TCRs, the target antigens are not known. The sample comprised blood. These receptors originate from a girl aged 2-9 years with multiple sclerosis.

The V call is TRBV9, the J call TRBJ1-2, with 7 bases aligning to TRBD1. V was pared by 5 bases and J by 6 bases, with 4 bases of the junction left unmatched. This CDR3 is 12 amino acids long. Germline V gene lookup returns CDR1 SGDLS and CDR2 YYNGEE. The CDR3 DNA follows: TGTGCCAGCAGAAACACAGGGGATGGCTACACCTTC. This sequence encodes CASRNTGDGYTF. The full variable domain, rest sourced from reference TRBV9 and TRBJ1-2, is DSGVTQTPKHLITATGQRVTLRCSPRSGDLSVYWYQQSLDQGLQFLIQYYNGEERAKGNILERFSAQQFPDLHSELNLSSLELGDSALYFCASRNTGDGYTFGSGTRLTVV.

In DNA, the CDR3 is TGCGCCAGCAGCCAAGATGTAGGTCAGCGGACCTACGAGCAGTACTTC. Protein product: CASSQDVGQRTYEQYF. This chain links TRBV4-3 with TRBJ2-7; a weak D match, TRBD2 (5 bases). Trimming removed 0 bases at V and 2 bases at J, with 14 bases between. CDR3 length equals 16 residues. Germline V CDR1 and CDR2: LGHNA, YSLEER.

The genes are TRBV12-3 or TRBV12-4 and TRBJ2-3; possibly TRBD2 for D (5 bases). The length of the CDR3 is 11 residues. Trimming took off 6 bases at V and 8 bases at J, with 9 bases between the two ends. The CDR3 DNA follows: TGTGCCAGCAGCCAGAGCGGTACGCAGTATTTT. Translation gives CASSQSGTQYF.

The chain joins TRBV20-1 to TRBJ2-1; 12 bases line up with TRBD2. The germline V gene has CDR1 DFQATT and CDR2 SNEGSKA (reference sequence). The J segment lost 6 bases and the V segment lost 4 bases, leaving 10 bases of the junction unmatched. The CDR3 is made up of 16 amino acids. For the CDR3, the DNA is TGCAGTGCTAATCTAGCGGGGGGGCGAGTCGGCAATGAGCAGTTCTTC. Translating gives CSANLAGGRVGNEQFF.

This clonotype was found a few times. The rearrangement joins TRBV3-1 to TRBJ2-5; 9 bases are a match to TRBD2. The better agreement between TRBJ2-7 and the DNA end casts doubt on the J call. CDR1 and CDR2 (germline): LGHDT, YNNKEL (reference sequence). This CDR3 is 16 amino acids long. CDR3 DNA sequence: TGTGCCAGCAGCCACCGTGGTAGCGGGGGTACTAACGAGCAGTACTTC. Encoded protein: CASSHRGSGGTNEQYF.

The chain is built from TRBV6-5 and TRBJ2-5; the match to TRBD1 covers 8 bases. With 6 bases clipped from V and 2 bases from J, the junction kept 5 bases outside the gene matches. Germline CDR1 and CDR2: MNHEY and SVGAGI. This CDR3 has 14 amino acids. CDR3 loop: CASRGDRRQETQYF. The CDR3 bases are TGTGCCAGCAGAGGGGACAGGCGTCAAGAGACCCAGTACTTC.

CDR3: CSARGTPGLAGEQYF. The CDR3 DNA sequence: TGCAGTGCTAGAGGGACGCCGGGACTAGCGGGCGAGCAGTACTTC. The chain carries TRBV20-1 and TRBJ2-7, with 12 bases matching TRBD2. Germline CDR1 and CDR2: DFQATT and SNEGSKA (reference sequence). V shed 1 base and J 6 bases; nucleotides not matched to a gene: 7. This CDR3 is built from 15 residues.

The chain couples TRBV4-1 to TRBJ1-2, with 7 bases fitting TRBD1. Germline V gene sequence: CDR1 MGHRA, CDR2 YSYEKL. With V trimmed by 3 bases and J by 4 bases, 2 bases remained unmatched. CDR3 length: 13 amino acids. The DNA of the CDR3 is TGCGCCAGCAGCCAGGGACAGCGCTATGGCTACACCTTC. It codes for CASSQGQRYGYTF.

V and J are TRBV3-1 and TRBJ2-1, with 7 bases lining up with TRBD2. The CDR3 consists of 16 residues. The ends lost 1 base at V and 8 bases at J; junction bases unmatched: 11. CDR1 and CDR2 from the germline V gene are LGHDT and YNNKEL (reference sequence). The CDR3 bases are TGTGCCAGCAGCCAAGTGCACTGGACTAGGACCTATGAGCAGTTCTTC. This codes for CASSQVHWTRTYEQFF.

Details on this clonotype: Its ends do not fully match the called genes, so a read error is possible. This chain uses TRBV7-2 with TRBJ2-5, with TRBD2 identical over 9 bases. This CDR3 is built from 16 residues. The germline CDR1 and CDR2 sequences are SGHTA and FQGNSA. The chain's CDR3 is CASSLASGGPQEAQYF. CDR3 sequence (DNA): TGTGCCAGCAGCTTAGCCAGCGGGGGGCCCCAAGAGGCCCAGTACTTC.

The V gene is TRBV7-3, the J gene TRBJ2-1; D remains unclear. V was trimmed by 5 bases and J by 0 bases, leaving 11 bases between them. Per the germline V gene, CDR1 is SGHTA and CDR2 is FQGTGA. The CDR3 length is 15 residues. CDR3 protein: CASSETLGSYNEQFF. CDR3 sequence (DNA): TGTGCCAGCAGCGAGACCTTAGGCTCCTACAATGAGCAGTTCTTC.

The chain joins TRBV4-2 to TRBJ2-7; tentatively, D is TRBD2 (6 bases). The V end lost 4 bases, the J end lost 6 bases, and 19 bases lay between the germline ends. This CDR3 is built from 15 residues. Germline-derived CDR1 and CDR2 are LGHNA and YNFKEQ. CDR3 sequence reads: CASSPSDDAGGEQYF. The CDR3 nucleotides read TGTGCCAGCAGCCCGAGCGATGACGCCGGGGGCGAGCAGTACTTC.

The J gene is TRBJ2-7, the V gene TRBV5-1, with D perhaps matching TRBD2 (5 bases). The CDR3 consists of 14 residues. The germline gives CDR1 SGHRS, CDR2 YFSETQ. V was cut by 2 bases and J by 2 bases, with 11 bases left in between. The CDR3 sequence: CASSFSDPAYEQYF. The CDR3 DNA reads TGCGCCAGCAGCTTTAGCGATCCTGCCTACGAGCAGTACTTC.

Written as DNA, the CDR3 is TGTGCCAGCAGGGAGACTCACGCGAGTTCACCCCTCCACTTT. This sequence encodes CASRETHASSPLHF. This chain joins TRBV2 and TRBJ1-6; no clear D gene. This CDR3 spans 14 amino acids. Trimming cost V 6 bases and J 9 bases, with 15 bases left between them. Germline CDR1 is SNHLY and CDR2 is FYNNEI.